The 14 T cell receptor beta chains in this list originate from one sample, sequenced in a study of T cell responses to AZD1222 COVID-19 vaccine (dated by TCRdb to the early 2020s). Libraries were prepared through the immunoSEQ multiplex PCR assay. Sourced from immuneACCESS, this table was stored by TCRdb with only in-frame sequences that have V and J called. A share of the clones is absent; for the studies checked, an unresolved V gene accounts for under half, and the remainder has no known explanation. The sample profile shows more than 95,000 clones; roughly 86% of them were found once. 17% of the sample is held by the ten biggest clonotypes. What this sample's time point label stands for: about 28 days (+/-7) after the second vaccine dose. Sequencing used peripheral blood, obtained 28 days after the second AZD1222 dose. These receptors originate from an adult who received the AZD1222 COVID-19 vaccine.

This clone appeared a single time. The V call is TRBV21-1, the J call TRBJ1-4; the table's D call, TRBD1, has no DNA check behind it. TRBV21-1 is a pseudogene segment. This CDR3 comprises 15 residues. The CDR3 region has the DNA TGTGCCAGCAGCAAAGCCGGGACAGCTAATGAAAAACTGTTTTTT. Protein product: CASSKAGTANEKLFF.

The CDR3 DNA sequence: TGTGCCAGCAGCTTGCAGGGAAACACCATATATTTT. Protein: CASSLQGNTIYF. The chain combines TRBV5-8 with TRBJ1-3; D uncertain. This CDR3 has 12 residues. Trimming took off 1 base at V and 4 bases at J, with 3 bases between the two ends. CDR1 SGHTS and CDR2 YDEGEE come from the germline V gene.

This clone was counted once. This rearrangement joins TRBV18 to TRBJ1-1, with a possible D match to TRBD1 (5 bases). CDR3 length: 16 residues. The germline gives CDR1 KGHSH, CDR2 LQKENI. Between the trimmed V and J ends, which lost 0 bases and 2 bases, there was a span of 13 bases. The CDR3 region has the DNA TGTGCCAGCTCACCACCGGCGGGACGGGGAAACACTGAAGCTTTCTTT. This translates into CASSPPAGRGNTEAFF.

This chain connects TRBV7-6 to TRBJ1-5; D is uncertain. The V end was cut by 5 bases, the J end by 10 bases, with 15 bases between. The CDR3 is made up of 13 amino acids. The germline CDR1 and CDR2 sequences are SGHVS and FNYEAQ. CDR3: CASSRDYIRPQHF. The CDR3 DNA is TGTGCCAGCAGCCGAGATTATATCAGACCCCAGCATTTT.

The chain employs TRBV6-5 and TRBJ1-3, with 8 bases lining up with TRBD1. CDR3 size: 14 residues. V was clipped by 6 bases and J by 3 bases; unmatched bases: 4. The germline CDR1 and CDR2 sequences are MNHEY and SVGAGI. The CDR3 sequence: CASSRQGFGNTIYF. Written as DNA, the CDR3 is TGTGCCAGCAGCCGACAGGGGTTTGGAAACACCATATATTTT.

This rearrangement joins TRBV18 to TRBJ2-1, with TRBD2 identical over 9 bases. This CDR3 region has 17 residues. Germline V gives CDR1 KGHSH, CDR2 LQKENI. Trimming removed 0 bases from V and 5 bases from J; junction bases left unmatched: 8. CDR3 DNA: TGTGCCAGCTCACCACCTTGGGAAAGCGGGAGGAACAATGAGCAGTTCTTC. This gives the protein CASSPPWESGRNNEQFF. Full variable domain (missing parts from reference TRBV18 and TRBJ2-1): NAGVMQNPRHLVRRRGQEARLRCSPMKGHSHVYWYRQLPEEGLKFMVYLQKENIIDESGMPKERFSAEFPKEGPSILRIQQVVRGDSAAYFCASSPPWESGRNNEQFFGPGTRLTVL.

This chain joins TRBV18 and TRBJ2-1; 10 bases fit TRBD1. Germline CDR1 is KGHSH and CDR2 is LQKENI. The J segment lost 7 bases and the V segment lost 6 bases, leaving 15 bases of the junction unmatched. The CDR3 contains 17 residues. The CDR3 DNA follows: TGTGCCAGCTCTTCCCGCCGGGACAGGGGTATGTTGAATGAGCAGTTCTTC. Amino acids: CASSSRRDRGMLNEQFF. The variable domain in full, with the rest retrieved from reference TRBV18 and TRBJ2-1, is NAGVMQNPRHLVRRRGQEARLRCSPMKGHSHVYWYRQLPEEGLKFMVYLQKENIIDESGMPKERFSAEFPKEGPSILRIQQVVRGDSAAYFCASSSRRDRGMLNEQFFGPGTRLTVL.

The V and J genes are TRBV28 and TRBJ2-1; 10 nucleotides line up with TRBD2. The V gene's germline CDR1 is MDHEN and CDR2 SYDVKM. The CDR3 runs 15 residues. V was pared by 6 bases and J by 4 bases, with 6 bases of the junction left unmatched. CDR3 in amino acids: CASRQLAGRYNEQFF. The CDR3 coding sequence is TGTGCCAGCAGGCAACTAGCGGGGCGGTACAATGAGCAGTTCTTC.

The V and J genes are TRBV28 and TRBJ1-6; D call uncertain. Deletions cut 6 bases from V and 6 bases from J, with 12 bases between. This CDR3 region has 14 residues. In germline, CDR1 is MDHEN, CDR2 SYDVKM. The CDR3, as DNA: TGTGCCAGCAGCCACCGGGTGTCTAATTCACCCCTCCACTTT. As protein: CASSHRVSNSPLHF. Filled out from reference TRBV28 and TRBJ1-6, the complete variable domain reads DVKVTQSSRYLVKRTGEKVFLECVQDMDHENMFWYRQDPGLGLRLIYFSYDVKMKEKGDIPEGYSVSREKKERFSLILESASTNQTSMYLCASSHRVSNSPLHFGNGTRLTVT.

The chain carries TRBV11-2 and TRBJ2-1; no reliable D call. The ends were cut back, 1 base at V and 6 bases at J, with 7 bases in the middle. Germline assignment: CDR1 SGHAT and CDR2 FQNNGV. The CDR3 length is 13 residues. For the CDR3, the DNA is TGTGCCAGCAGCTTAGGACGGCTCAATGAGCAGTTCTTC. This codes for CASSLGRLNEQFF.

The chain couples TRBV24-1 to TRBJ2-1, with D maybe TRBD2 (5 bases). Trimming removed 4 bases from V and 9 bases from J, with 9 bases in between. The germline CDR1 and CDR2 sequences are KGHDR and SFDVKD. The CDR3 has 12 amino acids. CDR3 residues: CATSERDAEQFF. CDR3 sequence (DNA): TGTGCCACCAGTGAACGGGATGCTGAGCAGTTCTTC.

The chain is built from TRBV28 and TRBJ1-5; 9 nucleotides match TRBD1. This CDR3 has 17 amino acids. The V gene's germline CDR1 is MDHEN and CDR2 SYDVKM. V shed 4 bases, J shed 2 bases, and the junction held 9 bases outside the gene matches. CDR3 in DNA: TGTGCCAGCAGTTGGGGACAGGGTATCGGGGGCAATCAGCCCCAGCATTTT. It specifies CASSWGQGIGGNQPQHF.

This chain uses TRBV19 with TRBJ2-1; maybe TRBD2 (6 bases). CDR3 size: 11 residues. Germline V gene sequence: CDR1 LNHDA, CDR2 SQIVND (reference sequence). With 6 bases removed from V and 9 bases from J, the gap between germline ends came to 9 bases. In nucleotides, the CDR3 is TGTGCCAGTAGGGTGGGGGGTGAGCAGTTCTTC. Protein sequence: CASRVGGEQFF.

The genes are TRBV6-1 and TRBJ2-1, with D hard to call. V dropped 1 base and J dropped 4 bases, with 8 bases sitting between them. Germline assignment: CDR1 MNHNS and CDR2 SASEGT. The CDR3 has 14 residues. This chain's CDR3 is CASSEVAGYNEQFF. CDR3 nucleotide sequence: TGTGCCAGCAGTGAAGTGGCAGGATACAATGAGCAGTTCTTC.